This T cell receptor (beta chain) was identified in a study of blood T cells in healthy people across ages. Note on this clonotype: Its antigen is undetermined. The junction departs from germline at one end; a sequencing error may be responsible.

Findings and caveats of the study: Estimated diversity across one million T cells was deemed an underestimate. Among long-lived donors, naive CD4+ cells were more numerous and diversity higher than in aged donors.

Combining a sample-barcoded 5' primer with a J-beta primer mix, a second PCR ran for about 6 to 11 cycles. Each CDR3 protein is one row after TCRdb ran MiXCR on the 5' RACE reads. Of 800,000 or so distinct CDR3 sequences listed, approximately 67% are singletons. The CDR3 is 12 residues long. Germline CDR1 and CDR2: LGHDT and YNNKEL (reference sequence). The draw of peripheral blood yielded ten milliliters from each donor. Samples each yielded at least 5 micrograms of total RNA. The receptor's source is a man younger than 45 in good health. Sequencing was done on a sample of blood. The chain links TRBV3-1 to TRBJ2-7; D is unresolved. The J call is in doubt because the DNA end fits TRBJ2-5 better. The DNA for the CDR3 is TGTGCCTGCAGCCTCATAGGAGAGACCCAGTACTTC. Protein sequence: CACSLIGETQYF.